This T cell receptor beta chain derives from a study of human CD8 memory T cell subsets. Germline CDR1 LGHNA, CDR2 YNFKEQ. The CDR3 is 15 residues long. Libraries for TCR beta were constructed using UMI-labeled 5' RACE. As handled by the study authors: Every library of TCR beta sequences contained functional CDR3 beta clonotypes numbering between roughly 2,600 and 20,000. After re-calling the 5' RACE reads, TCRdb lists one entry per CDR3 protein, DNA absent. For this entry, the V and J calls and clone size follow TCRdb and not the study's own pipeline. The sample totals just under 7,500 distinct CDR3 sequences; its top ten clones hold around 20%. Measured by frequency, this clonotype is medium-sized.

The clonotype originates from a human donor in good health. Sequenced material: CD8+ T cells from PBMCs. V usage is TRBV4-2 and J usage is TRBJ2-3; checking the TCRdb D call of TRBD1 is not possible without DNA. The CDR3 protein is CASSHGKRDADTQYF.